This TCR beta chain was identified during a study of shared clonotypes between healthy human individuals. Study summary: The donor group consisted of two women and three men, aged 18 to 49.

General observations from the study: What rarefaction showed was incomplete sorted-subset sequencing despite large depth. A reduction in generation probabilities was seen for non-shared clonotypes relative to those shared by all four donors. Roughly 5% of naive CD4 clonotypes were shared across several donors.

With 1 base removed from V and 5 bases from J, the gap between germline ends came to 5 bases. This CDR3 is built from 13 residues. Germline loops: CDR1 SSHAT, CDR2 FNYEAQ (reference sequence). The naive CD8 fraction comprised CD45RO-negative cells positively selected for CCR7 and excluded terminally differentiated effector memory CD45RA+ cells. Clones were sequenced by immunoSEQ multiplex PCR, and TCRdb holds only the in-frame ones, with some missing. The top ten clones hold 0.25% to 0.35% of a sample with about 600,000 clones, roughly 98% of them seen once. Only a few counts were recorded for this clone. No antigen is known for it.

This sequence originates from a man aged 30 to 45 in good health. The rearrangement links TRBV7-7 to TRBJ2-2; D is uncertain. Sequencing input: naive CD8+ T cells sorted from blood. CDR3 sequence: CASSLGRTGELFF. CDR3 nucleotide sequence: TGTGCCAGCAGCTTAGGGCGGACCGGGGAGCTGTTTTTT.